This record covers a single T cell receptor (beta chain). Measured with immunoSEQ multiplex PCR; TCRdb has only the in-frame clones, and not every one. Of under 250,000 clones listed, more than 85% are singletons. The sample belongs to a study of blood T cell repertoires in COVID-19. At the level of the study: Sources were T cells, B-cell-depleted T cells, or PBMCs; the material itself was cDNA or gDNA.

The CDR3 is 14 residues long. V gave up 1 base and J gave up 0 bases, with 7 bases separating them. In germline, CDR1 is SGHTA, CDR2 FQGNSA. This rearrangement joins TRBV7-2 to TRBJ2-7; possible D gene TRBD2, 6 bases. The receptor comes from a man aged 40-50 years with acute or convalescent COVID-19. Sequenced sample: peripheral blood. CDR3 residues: CASSLGTTSYEQYF. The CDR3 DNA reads TGTGCCAGCAGCTTAGGGACTACCTCCTACGAGCAGTACTTC.